The text below deals with one T cell receptor beta chain. The sample comes from a study of T cells in Graves' hyperthyroidism and ophthalmopathy. Study summary: Peripheral blood was acquired at first diagnosis, ahead of any therapy whatsoever.

From RNA transcripts, TCR beta CDR3 regions were amplified. With the HTBI primer set, the TCR CDR3 went through a first round of RT-PCR. TCRdb independently ran MiXCR on the multiplex PCR reads; one entry per CDR3 protein. The sample comprises 350,000 or so distinct CDR3 sequences, around a sixth of which are singletons, and around a sixth rests with the top ten. The CDR3 is made up of 13 amino acids. Germline CDR1 and CDR2: MNHNS and SASEGT. V was cut by 8 bases and J by 7 bases, with 12 bases left in between. Clinicians diagnosed patients from clinical symptoms, serum thyroxine and TRAb, thyroid ultrasound and orbital computed tomography.

The sequencing sample was made of blood. The clonotype was recovered from a woman aged 40 to 50 with Graves' ophthalmopathy. The V and J genes are TRBV6-1 and TRBJ1-6, with a tentative D call TRBD1 (5 bases). The CDR3 is CASYTDKNSPLHF. The CDR3 DNA reads TGTGCCAGCTACACGGACAAAAATTCACCCCTCCACTTT.